The 16 T cell receptor beta chains given below trace back to one sample, sequenced in a study of OX40 agonist ivuxolimab in advanced cancers. Sequencing used immunoSEQ multiplex PCR; TCRdb keeps in-frame clones, though not all of them. The data contain roughly 100,000 clones, around 90% of them singletons. The sequencing here drew on CD4+ or CD8+ T cells sorted from blood, taken in a trial of the OX40 agonist ivuxolimab. These receptors were taken from an adult with an advanced solid tumor such as melanoma, head and neck, liver or kidney cancer.

The chain has TRBV6-6 and TRBJ2-6; TRBD1 agrees at 8 bases. Trimming removed 6 bases from V and 4 bases from J; junction bases left unmatched: 5. CDR1 is MNHNY, CDR2 SVGAGI, per germline (reference sequence). The CDR3 has 15 residues. The CDR3 DNA is TGTGCCAGCAGCCCGACAGGGGCCGGGGCCAACGTCCTGACTTTC. Its translation: CASSPTGAGANVLTF.

V is TRBV6-5 and J is TRBJ1-1, with D unclear. V lost 2 bases to trimming and J lost 5 bases, with 9 bases between them. CDR1 is MNHEY, CDR2 SVGAGI, per germline. The CDR3 totals 13 residues. CDR3 nucleotide sequence: TGTGCCAGCAGTTACGAGGGAGATACTGAAGCTTTCTTT. This gives the protein CASSYEGDTEAFF.

This clone is a singleton in its sample. The V call is TRBV5-6, the J call TRBJ1-2; D gene unclear. The CDR3 is made up of 12 amino acids. Germline lookup yields CDR1 SGHDT and CDR2 YYEEEE. V was shortened by 6 bases and J by 3 bases, with 9 bases between the two germline ends. CDR3: CASTMVDYGYTF. CDR3 nucleotide sequence: TGTGCCAGCACCATGGTCGACTATGGCTACACCTTC. The entire variable domain, with the rest obtained from reference TRBV5-6 and TRBJ1-2, is as follows: DAGVTQSPTHLIKTRGQQVTLRCSPKSGHDTVSWYQQALGQGPQFIFQYYEEEERQRGNFPDRFSGHQFPNYSSELNVNALLLGDSALYLCASTMVDYGYTFGSGTRLTVV.

This clone has only a few counts. V gene TRBV5-1 combines with J gene TRBJ2-1; D not resolved. V lost 2 bases and J 8 bases, leaving 23 bases between the germline ends. Germline CDR1 SGHRS, CDR2 YFSETQ. The CDR3 spans 17 residues. In DNA form, the CDR3 reads TGCGCCAGCAGCTTTTCGGGCCAATCCTCTCTGGGCGATGAGCAGTTCTTC. Amino acid sequence: CASSFSGQSSLGDEQFF. The full variable domain, rest sourced from reference TRBV5-1 and TRBJ2-1, is KAGVTQTPRYLIKTRGQQVTLSCSPISGHRSVSWYQQTPGQGLQFLFEYFSETQRNKGNFPGRFSGRQFSNSRSEMNVSTLELGDSALYLCASSFSGQSSLGDEQFFGPGTRLTVL.

This clone was counted a single time. This chain's CDR3 is CASRDSGQGAETQYF. The CDR3, as DNA: TGTGCCAGCAGAGACTCGGGACAGGGGGCTGAGACCCAGTACTTC. The genes are TRBV6-5 and TRBJ2-5, with TRBD1 matching 12 bases. This CDR3 has 15 amino acids. With 6 bases clipped from V and 5 bases from J, the junction kept 7 bases outside the gene matches. CDR1 is MNHEY, CDR2 SVGAGI, per germline.

The rearrangement joins TRBV18 to TRBJ2-5; D unresolved. V was pared by 4 bases and J by 2 bases, with 8 bases between. The CDR3 spans 13 residues. Germline V gene data show CDR1 as KGHSH and CDR2 as LQKENI. CDR3 loop: CASSRDQQETQYF. The CDR3 DNA sequence: TGTGCCAGCTCACGCGACCAACAAGAGACCCAGTACTTC.

This clone appeared once. The CDR3, as DNA: TGTGCCATCAGTGACGGAAGAACTAGCGGGAAGTTGGGGACCCAGTACTTC. Amino acids: CAISDGRTSGKLGTQYF. The rearrangement uses TRBV10-3 and TRBJ2-5; 10 positions match TRBD2. V shed 3 bases, J shed 7 bases, and the junction held 14 bases outside the gene matches. In germline, CDR1 is ENHRY, CDR2 SYGVKD. CDR3 length equals 17 residues.

The gene calls are TRBV19 and TRBJ1-1, with a tentative D call TRBD1 (5 bases). V lost 2 bases to trimming and J lost 0 bases, with 7 bases between them. This CDR3 has 14 residues. CDR1 is LNHDA, CDR2 SQIVND, per germline (reference sequence). The CDR3 sequence: CASSIPGLNTEAFF. For the CDR3, the DNA is TGTGCCAGTAGTATACCAGGGTTGAACACTGAAGCTTTCTTT.

This chain uses TRBV5-1 with TRBJ2-5; D gene unclear. Germline lookup yields CDR1 SGHRS and CDR2 YFSETQ. This CDR3 is built from 14 residues. Trimming removed 0 bases at V and 3 bases at J, with 9 bases between. The CDR3 nucleotides read TGCGCCAGCAGCTTGGGGCTTGGGGAAGAGACCCAGTACTTC. It specifies CASSLGLGEETQYF.

The V and J genes are TRBV19 and TRBJ1-2, with D hard to call. Trimming removed 6 bases at V and 5 bases at J, with 13 bases between. The germline CDR1 and CDR2 sequences are LNHDA and SQIVND (reference sequence). The CDR3 has 13 amino acids. The CDR3 nucleotides read TGTGCCAGTAGAGGACCCACCGCTTATGGCTACACCTTC. It yields the protein CASRGPTAYGYTF.

The V and J genes are TRBV6-1 and TRBJ1-2, with a tentative D call TRBD1 (5 bases). Germline V CDR1 and CDR2: MNHNS, SASEGT. V lost 6 bases and J 0 bases, leaving 14 bases between the germline ends. The CDR3 is made up of 15 amino acids. For the CDR3, the DNA is TGTGCCAGCAGGACCAGAGGGACGGCTAACTATGGCTACACCTTC. Encoded protein: CASRTRGTANYGYTF.

The rearrangement joins TRBV5-4 to TRBJ2-2; the D gene is possibly TRBD1 (5 bases). Germline CDR1 reads SGHNT; CDR2 reads YYREEE (reference sequence). CDR3 length equals 15 residues. V was pared by 4 bases and J by 3 bases, with 13 bases between. As DNA, the CDR3 is TGTGCCAGCAGCGGACAAATCAGCGACACCGGGGAGCTGTTTTTT. This gives the protein CASSGQISDTGELFF.

The rearrangement uses TRBV4-2 and TRBJ1-1; TRBD1 might be the D (6 bases). V was cut by 1 base and J by 1 base, with 13 bases left in between. Germline values: CDR1 LGHNA, CDR2 YNFKEQ. The CDR3 is made up of 16 amino acids. In DNA, the CDR3 is TGTGCCAGCAGCCAAGTCGGGGGGCCCAAGAACACTGAAGCTTTCTTT. This gives the protein CASSQVGGPKNTEAFF.

V and J are TRBV28 and TRBJ2-1; 7 bases line up with TRBD2. Germline-derived CDR1 and CDR2 are MDHEN and SYDVKM. Unmatched junction bases numbered 6, after V lost 2 bases and J lost 8 bases. This CDR3 has 14 residues. The CDR3 sequence is CASSLGGSTDEQFF. CDR3 bases: TGTGCCAGCAGTTTAGGCGGGAGTACCGATGAGCAGTTCTTC. Full variable domain (remainder filled in from reference TRBV28 and TRBJ2-1): DVKVTQSSRYLVKRTGEKVFLECVQDMDHENMFWYRQDPGLGLRLIYFSYDVKMKEKGDIPEGYSVSREKKERFSLILESASTNQTSMYLCASSLGGSTDEQFFGPGTRLTVL.

This clone was seen a single time. V usage is TRBV5-4 and J usage is TRBJ1-6; D is possibly TRBD1 (5 bases). The length of the CDR3 is 16 residues. Deletions cut 5 bases from V and 0 bases from J, with 12 bases between. The germline V gene has CDR1 SGHNT and CDR2 YYREEE (reference sequence). The CDR3 spells CASSTGGSSYNSPLHF. Here the CDR3 DNA reads TGTGCCAGCAGTACAGGAGGGAGCTCCTATAATTCACCCCTCCACTTT. The variable domain in full, with the rest retrieved from reference TRBV5-4 and TRBJ1-6, is ETGVTQSPTHLIKTRGQQVTLRCSSQSGHNTVSWYQQALGQGPQFIFQYYREEENGRGNFPPRFSGLQFPNYSSELNVNALELDDSALYLCASSTGGSSYNSPLHFGNGTRLTVT.

This clone was observed a few times. This sequence joins TRBV15 and TRBJ2-1; D might be TRBD1 or TRBD2, each matching 6 bases. CDR3 length: 14 amino acids. Trimming removed 3 bases from V and 12 bases from J, with 18 bases in between. Germline V gene data show CDR1 as LNHNV and CDR2 as YYDKDF (reference sequence). CDR3 region: CATSREPLGGAQFF. CDR3 nucleotides: TGTGCCACCAGCAGGGAGCCACTGGGGGGCGCGCAGTTCTTC.